This TCR beta chain was obtained from a study of T cells in Graves' hyperthyroidism and ophthalmopathy. Hyperthyroidism was newly diagnosed in patients aged 18 to 65 (duration under 2 months). The sample, blood from the first hyperthyroidism diagnosis, precedes any ophthalmopathy symptoms. PBMCs were collected from an approximately 10 ml volume of fresh peripheral blood. Germline loops: CDR1 MGHRA, CDR2 YSYEKL. The CDR3 has 13 amino acids. The ends were cut back, 0 bases at V and 9 bases at J, with 6 bases in the middle. Authors of the study amplified TCR beta CDR3 regions from RNA transcripts. HTBI primers were the set used in a first-round RT-PCR of the TCR CDR3. TCRdb passed the multiplex PCR reads through MiXCR, listing each CDR3 protein once. The data show roughly 130,000 distinct CDR3 sequences, roughly a fifth seen once.

This chain joins TRBV4-1 and TRBJ1-6, with D unresolved. The sequenced material came from blood. The receptor was isolated from a woman aged 45-65 years with Graves' hyperthyroidism that later progressed to Graves' ophthalmopathy. The CDR3 loop reads CASSQDWGSPLHF. In DNA, the CDR3 is TGCGCCAGCAGCCAAGATTGGGGTTCACCCCTCCACTTT.